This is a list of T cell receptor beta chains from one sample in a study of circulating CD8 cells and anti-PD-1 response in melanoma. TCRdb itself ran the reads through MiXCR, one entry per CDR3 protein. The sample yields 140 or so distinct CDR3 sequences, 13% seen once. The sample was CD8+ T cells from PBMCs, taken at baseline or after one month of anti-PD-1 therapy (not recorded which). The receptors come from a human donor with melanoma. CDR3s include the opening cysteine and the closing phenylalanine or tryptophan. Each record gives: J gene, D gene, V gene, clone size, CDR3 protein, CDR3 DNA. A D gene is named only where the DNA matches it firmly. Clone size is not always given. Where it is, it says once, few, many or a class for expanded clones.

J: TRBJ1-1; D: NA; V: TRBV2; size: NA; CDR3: CASNHEGWDTEAFF; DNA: TGTGCCAGCAATCACGAGGGCTGGGACACTGAAGCTTTCTTT
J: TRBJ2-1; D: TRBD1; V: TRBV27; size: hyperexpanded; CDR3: CASSLSGTGIDEQFF; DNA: TGTGCCAGCAGTTTATCCGGGACAGGGATAGATGAGCAGTTCTTC
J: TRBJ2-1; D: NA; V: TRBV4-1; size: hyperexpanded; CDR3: CASSQDRAVYNEQFF; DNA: TGCGCCAGCAGCCAAGATCGGGCAGTCTACAATGAGCAGTTCTTC
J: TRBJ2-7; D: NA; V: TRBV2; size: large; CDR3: CASSPSDIIAISYEQYF; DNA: TGTGCCAGCAGCCCCTCGGACATTATAGCGATCTCCTACGAGCAGTACTTC
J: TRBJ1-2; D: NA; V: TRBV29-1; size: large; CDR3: CSVEGNNYGYTF; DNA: TGCAGCGTTGAGGGAAATAACTATGGCTACACCTTC
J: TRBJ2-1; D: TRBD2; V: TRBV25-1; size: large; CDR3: CASSEPRGGQAGEQFF; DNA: TGTGCCAGCAGTGAACCTCGGGGGGGCCAGGCTGGAGAGCAGTTCTTC
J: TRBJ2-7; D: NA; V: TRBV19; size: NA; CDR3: CASSIVRLTPYEQYF; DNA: TGTGCTAGTAGTATAGTTCGGCTAACCCCCTACGAGCAGTACTTC
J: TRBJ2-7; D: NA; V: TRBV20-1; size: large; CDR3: CSARDLGEGQYF; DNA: TGCAGTGCTAGAGATCTGGGAGAAGGGCAGTACTTC
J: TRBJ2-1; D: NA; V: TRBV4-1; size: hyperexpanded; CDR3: CASSQDRAGYNEQFF; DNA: TGCGCCAGCAGCCAAGACAGGGCAGGATACAATGAGCAGTTCTTC
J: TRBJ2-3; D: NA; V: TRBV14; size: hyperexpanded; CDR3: CASSPGAANTDTQYF; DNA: TGTGCCAGCAGCCCGGGAGCGGCGAACACAGATACGCAGTATTTT
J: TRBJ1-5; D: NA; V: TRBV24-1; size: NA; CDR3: CATSDPRGQPQHF; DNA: TGTGCCACCAGTGATCCGAGGGGTCAGCCCCAGCATTTT
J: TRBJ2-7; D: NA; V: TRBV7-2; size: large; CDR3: CASSFAGSYEQYF; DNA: TGTGCCAGCAGCTTTGCCGGATCCTACGAGCAGTACTTC
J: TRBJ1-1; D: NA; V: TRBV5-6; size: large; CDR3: CASSLAQEVTEAFF; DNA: TGTGCCAGCAGCTTGGCACAGGAAGTCACTGAAGCTTTCTTT